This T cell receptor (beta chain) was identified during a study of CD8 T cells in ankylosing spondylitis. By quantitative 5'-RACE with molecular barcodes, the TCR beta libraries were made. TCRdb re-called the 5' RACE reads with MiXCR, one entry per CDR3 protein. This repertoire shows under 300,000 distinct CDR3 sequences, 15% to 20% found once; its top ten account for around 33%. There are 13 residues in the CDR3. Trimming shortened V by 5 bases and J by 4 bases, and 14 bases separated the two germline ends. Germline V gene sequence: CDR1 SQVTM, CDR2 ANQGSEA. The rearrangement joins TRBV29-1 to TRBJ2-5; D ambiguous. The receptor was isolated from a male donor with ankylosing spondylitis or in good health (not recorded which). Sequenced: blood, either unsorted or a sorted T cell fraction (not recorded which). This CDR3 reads CSVLIGILETQYF. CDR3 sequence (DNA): TGCAGCGTTCTCATAGGAATTCTAGAGACCCAGTACTTC.